A selection of T cell receptor beta chains follows, all from one sample in a study of beta chain features in type 1 diabetes. Produced via immunoSEQ multiplex PCR; TCRdb's table is partial and in-frame only. The sample holds around 310,000 clones; approximately 13% are singletons and the top ten take about 0.015%. The sequencing sample was made of naive CD4+ T cells from blood. These receptors came from a woman aged 18-35 years with type 1 diabetes. Both conserved end residues are part of each CDR3. D genes are given only for firm matches. Clone size is not always given. Where it is, it says once, few, many or a class for expanded clones.

j_call: TRBJ2-5
v_call: TRBV18
clone_size: few
d_call: TRBD1
cdr3_nt: TGTGCCAGCTTTCGGGGACAGCAAGAGACCCAGTACTTC
cdr3_aa: CASFRGQQETQYF

j_call: TRBJ2-5
v_call: TRBV6-6
clone_size: few
d_call: -
cdr3_nt: TGTGCCAGCTGGGACCCGGGAGGGGGCCGAGAGACCCAGTACTTC
cdr3_aa: CASWDPGGGRETQYF

j_call: TRBJ1-2
v_call: TRBV29-1
clone_size: few
d_call: -
cdr3_nt: TGCAGCGTTGAAGAGGCCGCTTTTGCTAACTATGGCTACACCTTC
cdr3_aa: CSVEEAAFANYGYTF

j_call: TRBJ2-3
v_call: TRBV30
clone_size: -
d_call: -
cdr3_nt: TGTGCCTGGAGTCCACAGGGTACAGATACGCAGTATTTT
cdr3_aa: CAWSPQGTDTQYF

j_call: TRBJ2-3
v_call: TRBV30
clone_size: -
d_call: TRBD2
cdr3_nt: TGTGCCTGGGGGGTTAGCGGGAGTGGGGATACGCAGTATTTT
cdr3_aa: CAWGVSGSGDTQYF

j_call: TRBJ2-2
v_call: TRBV5-4
clone_size: -
d_call: -
cdr3_nt: TGTGCCAGCAGCCCCAACCCTAGTTCCGGGGAGCTGTTTTTT
cdr3_aa: CASSPNPSSGELFF

j_call: TRBJ1-5
v_call: TRBV18
clone_size: -
d_call: TRBD1
cdr3_nt: TGTGCCAGCTCACTTACAGGGGGGGACGATCAGCCCCAGCATTTT
cdr3_aa: CASSLTGGDDQPQHF

j_call: TRBJ2-5
v_call: TRBV5-1
clone_size: few
d_call: -
cdr3_nt: TGCGCCAGCAGCTTGTTACAGCAAGAGACCCAGTACTTC
cdr3_aa: CASSLLQQETQYF

j_call: TRBJ2-7
v_call: TRBV11-2
clone_size: few
d_call: TRBD2
cdr3_nt: TGTGCCAGCAGGTCCCGGGAGGTCTACGAGCAGTACTTC
cdr3_aa: CASRSREVYEQYF

j_call: TRBJ2-1
v_call: TRBV4-1
clone_size: few
d_call: TRBD2
cdr3_nt: TGCGCCAGCAGCCGCTGGTCTAATAGCGGGAGGTCACGATACAATGAGCAGTTCTTC
cdr3_aa: CASSRWSNSGRSRYNEQFF

j_call: TRBJ2-6
v_call: TRBV11-1
clone_size: few
d_call: TRBD1
cdr3_nt: TGTGCCAGCAGCCGGGACAGCCCGAGGGCCAACGTCCTGACTTTC
cdr3_aa: CASSRDSPRANVLTF

j_call: TRBJ2-3
v_call: TRBV27
clone_size: few
d_call: TRBD2
cdr3_nt: TGTGCCAGCACACTAGCGGGAGGTTTGGATACGCAGTATTTT
cdr3_aa: CASTLAGGLDTQYF

j_call: TRBJ1-1
v_call: TRBV11-2
clone_size: -
d_call: -
cdr3_nt: TGTGCCAGCAGCAGGTATGGACAGCCGAGAATTGAAGCTTTCTTT
cdr3_aa: CASSRYGQPRIEAFF

j_call: TRBJ2-5
v_call: TRBV15
clone_size: few
d_call: TRBD1
cdr3_nt: TGTGCCACCAGCAGCAGGACAGGGTCGGAGACCCAGTACTTC
cdr3_aa: CATSSRTGSETQYF

j_call: TRBJ2-3
v_call: TRBV18
clone_size: -
d_call: -
cdr3_nt: TGTGCCAGCTCACCCGACAGGCAGAGCACAGATACGCAGTATTTT
cdr3_aa: CASSPDRQSTDTQYF

j_call: TRBJ1-2
v_call: TRBV27
clone_size: -
d_call: -
cdr3_nt: TGTGCCAGCAGTCTAGGGGATAACTATGGCTACACCTTC
cdr3_aa: CASSLGDNYGYTF

j_call: TRBJ2-1
v_call: TRBV7-9
clone_size: -
d_call: -
cdr3_nt: TGTGCCAGCAGCTTAGTCGTGACATTCTACAATGAGCAGTTCTTC
cdr3_aa: CASSLVVTFYNEQFF

j_call: TRBJ1-1
v_call: TRBV5-1
clone_size: -
d_call: TRBD1
cdr3_nt: TGCGCCAGCAGCTTGACGGTACCCCTCCCCGGGACAGGGGGAACTGAAGCTTTCTTT
cdr3_aa: CASSLTVPLPGTGGTEAFF